The 8 T cell receptor beta chains reported below all come from one sample, sequenced in a study of cytomegalovirus exposure and HLA in healthy donors (dated by TCRdb to about 2017). Library preparation employed the immunoSEQ multiplex PCR assay. For the multiplex PCR, a mixture combining 60 forward primers for TCR Vbeta segments and 13 reverse primers for TCR Jbeta segments was used. This is the immuneACCESS table as TCRdb keeps it, with only in-frame sequences that have V and J called. A part of the clones is gone; compared with another copy, unresolved V genes explain less than half, and the rest is unexplained. This sample has 150,000 to 200,000 clones in its table, and around 84% of those were observed once. The ten largest make up approximately 1.7% of the sample. Sequencing was done on a sample of PBMCs. These receptors were collected from a young woman in good health and CMV-seronegative.

The V call is TRBV7-6, the J call TRBJ2-7; 11 bases fit TRBD2. The germline gives CDR1 SGHVS, CDR2 FNYEAQ. V was pared by 5 bases and J by 7 bases, with 7 bases of the junction left unmatched. The CDR3 loop spans 14 amino acids. In DNA form, the CDR3 reads TGTGCCAGCAGCCCCCGGCTAGCGGGAGGTGAGCAGTACTTC. This encodes CASSPRLAGGEQYF.

The genes are TRBV19 and TRBJ1-3; 8 bases line up with TRBD1. The CDR3 consists of 15 residues. Trimming took 5 bases from V and 0 from J; bases not matched to a gene: 3. The germline V gene encodes CDR1 LNHDA and CDR2 SQIVND (reference sequence). CDR3 sequence (DNA): TGTGCCAGTAGTCCTACAGGGGGCTCTGGAAACACCATATATTTT. This codes for CASSPTGGSGNTIYF.

The chain recombines TRBV11-2 with TRBJ1-4; a possible D gene is TRBD1 (5 bases). The CDR3 consists of 15 residues. The V gene's germline CDR1 is SGHAT and CDR2 FQNNGV. Trimming shortened V by 0 bases and J by 3 bases, and 8 bases separated the two germline ends. The CDR3 nucleotides read TGTGCCAGCAGCTTAGATCGGGGGTCTAATGAAAAACTGTTTTTT. Translation gives CASSLDRGSNEKLFF.

The genes are TRBV2 and TRBJ1-1, with D unresolved. Per germline, CDR1 SNHLY and CDR2 FYNNEI. The V end lost 5 bases, the J end lost 5 bases, and 15 bases lay between the germline ends. This CDR3 has 14 residues. The CDR3 spells CASSLRAGRTEAFF. CDR3 bases: TGTGCCAGCAGTCTTAGGGCGGGTAGAACTGAAGCTTTCTTT.

V and J are TRBV5-1 and TRBJ2-2; 9 bases agree with TRBD2. The CDR3 covers 16 residues. Losses at the gene ends were 4 bases for V and 1 base for J; bases not matched to a gene: 5. Per the germline V gene, CDR1 is SGHRS and CDR2 is YFSETQ. The CDR3 DNA reads TGCGCCAGCAGCCCTGGGACTAGCTGGAACACCGGGGAGCTGTTTTTT. Its protein product is CASSPGTSWNTGELFF.

The J gene is TRBJ2-1, the V gene TRBV9; 7 nucleotides line up with TRBD2. The CDR3 spans 15 residues. Germline CDR1 SGDLS, CDR2 YYNGEE. V shed 3 bases, J shed 5 bases, and the junction held 8 bases outside the gene matches. The CDR3: CASSAGLVRNNEQFF. The CDR3 nucleotides read TGTGCCAGCAGCGCCGGACTAGTAAGGAACAATGAGCAGTTCTTC.

The chain is built from TRBV6-1 and TRBJ2-5; no firm D call. The V gene's germline CDR1 is MNHNS and CDR2 SASEGT. V gave up 7 bases and J gave up 5 bases, with 8 bases separating them. The CDR3 has 11 residues. This CDR3 is CASTTWETQYF. As DNA, the CDR3 is TGTGCCAGCACCACTTGGGAGACCCAGTACTTC.

Comments on this clone: This sample also contains other DNA sequences that code for the same CDR3. The J gene is TRBJ2-6, the V gene TRBV4-1; TRBD1 aligns across 10 bases. This CDR3 spans 18 amino acids. Germline loops: CDR1 MGHRA, CDR2 YSYEKL. V was pared by 0 bases and J by 2 bases, with 4 bases of the junction left unmatched. In nucleotides, the CDR3 is TGCGCCAGCAGCCAAGAGGGACAGGGGTTCACTGGGGCCAACGTCCTGACTTTC. Protein: CASSQEGQGFTGANVLTF.